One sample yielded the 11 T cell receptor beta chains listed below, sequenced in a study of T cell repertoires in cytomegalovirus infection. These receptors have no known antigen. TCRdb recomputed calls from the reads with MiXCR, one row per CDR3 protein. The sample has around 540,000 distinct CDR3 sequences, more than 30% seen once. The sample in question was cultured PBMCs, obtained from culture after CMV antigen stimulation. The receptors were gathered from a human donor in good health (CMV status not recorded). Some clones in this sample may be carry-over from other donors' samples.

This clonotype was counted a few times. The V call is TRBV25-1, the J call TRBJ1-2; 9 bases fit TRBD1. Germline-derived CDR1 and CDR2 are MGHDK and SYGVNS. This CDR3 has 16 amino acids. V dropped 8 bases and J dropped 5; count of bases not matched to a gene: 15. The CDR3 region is CASGRDRVSWGYGYTF. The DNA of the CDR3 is TGTGCCAGCGGCCGGGACAGGGTATCGTGGGGTTATGGCTACACCTTC.

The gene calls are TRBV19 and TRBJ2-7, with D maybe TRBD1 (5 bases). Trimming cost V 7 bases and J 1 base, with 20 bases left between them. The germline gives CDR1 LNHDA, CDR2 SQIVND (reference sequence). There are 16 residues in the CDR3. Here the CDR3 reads CASTPSPGNKSYEQYV. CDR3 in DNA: TGTGCCAGTACCCCTTCCCCAGGGAATAAATCCTACGAGCAGTACGTC.

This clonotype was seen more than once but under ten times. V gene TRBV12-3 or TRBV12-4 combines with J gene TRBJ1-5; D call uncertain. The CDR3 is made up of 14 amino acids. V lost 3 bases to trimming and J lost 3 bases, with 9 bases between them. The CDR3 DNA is TGTGCCAGCAGTTTGGAGCAGAACAATCAGCCCCAGCATTTT. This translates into CASSLEQNNQPQHF.

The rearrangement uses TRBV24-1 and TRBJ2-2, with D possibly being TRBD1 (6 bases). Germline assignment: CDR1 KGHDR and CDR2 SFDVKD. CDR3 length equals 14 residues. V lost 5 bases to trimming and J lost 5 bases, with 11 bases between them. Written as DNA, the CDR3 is TGTGCCACCAGTGCCCAGGGGTGGACCGGGGAGCTGTTTTTT. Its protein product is CATSAQGWTGELFF.

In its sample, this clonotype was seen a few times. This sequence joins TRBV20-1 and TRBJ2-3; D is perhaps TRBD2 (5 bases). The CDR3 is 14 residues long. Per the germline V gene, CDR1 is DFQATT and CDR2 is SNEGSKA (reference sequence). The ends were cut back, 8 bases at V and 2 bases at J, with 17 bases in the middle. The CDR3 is CSTTSGSDTDTQYF. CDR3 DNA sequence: TGCAGTACTACCAGTGGGAGTGACACAGATACGCAGTATTTT.

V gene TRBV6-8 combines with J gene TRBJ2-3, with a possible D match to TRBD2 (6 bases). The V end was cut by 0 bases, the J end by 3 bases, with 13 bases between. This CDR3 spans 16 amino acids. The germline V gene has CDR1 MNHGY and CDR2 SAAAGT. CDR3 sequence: CASSYSMRGGTDTQYF. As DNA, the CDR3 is TGTGCCAGCAGTTACTCGATGAGGGGAGGAACAGATACGCAGTATTTT.

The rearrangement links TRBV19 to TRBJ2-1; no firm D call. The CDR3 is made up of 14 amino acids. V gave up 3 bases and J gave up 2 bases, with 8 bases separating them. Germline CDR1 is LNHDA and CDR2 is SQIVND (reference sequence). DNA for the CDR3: TGTGCCAGTAGTATTATCGCCACCTACAATGAGCAGTTCTTC. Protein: CASSIIATYNEQFF. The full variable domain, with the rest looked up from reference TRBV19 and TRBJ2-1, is DGGITQSPKYLFRKEGQNVTLSCEQNLNHDAMYWYRQDPGQGLRLIYYSQIVNDFQKGDIAEGYSVSREKKESFPLTVTSAQKNPTAFYLCASSIIATYNEQFFGPGTRLTVL.

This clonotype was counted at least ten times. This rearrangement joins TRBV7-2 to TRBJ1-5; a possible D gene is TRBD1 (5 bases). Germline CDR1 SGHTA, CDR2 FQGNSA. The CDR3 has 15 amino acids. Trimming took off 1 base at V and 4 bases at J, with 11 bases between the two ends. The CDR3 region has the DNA TGTGCCAGCAGCTTAGGAGCAGGGATGAATCAGCCCCAGCATTTT. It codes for CASSLGAGMNQPQHF.

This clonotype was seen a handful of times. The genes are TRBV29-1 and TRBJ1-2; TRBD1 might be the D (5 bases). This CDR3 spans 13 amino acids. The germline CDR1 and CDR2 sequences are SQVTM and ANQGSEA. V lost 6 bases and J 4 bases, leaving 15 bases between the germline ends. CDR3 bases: TGCAGCGTATCCCTCGGGGGTAGCTATGGCTACACCTTC. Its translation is CSVSLGGSYGYTF.

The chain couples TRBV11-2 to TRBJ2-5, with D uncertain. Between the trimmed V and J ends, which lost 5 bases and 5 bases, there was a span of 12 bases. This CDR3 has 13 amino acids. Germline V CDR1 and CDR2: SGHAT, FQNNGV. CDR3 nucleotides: TGTGCCAGCAGCACCGGCCAAAGGGAGACCCAGTACTTC. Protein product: CASSTGQRETQYF.

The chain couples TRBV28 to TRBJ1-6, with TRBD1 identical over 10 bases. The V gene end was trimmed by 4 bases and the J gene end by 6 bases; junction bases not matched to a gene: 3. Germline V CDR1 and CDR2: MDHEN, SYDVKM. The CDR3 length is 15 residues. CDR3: CASSSGQGVNSPLHF. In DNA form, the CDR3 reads TGTGCCAGCAGTTCTGGACAGGGGGTTAATTCACCCCTCCACTTT.